The present entry profiles one T cell receptor beta chain with its context. The donors comprised healthy bone marrow donors. This entry is derived from a study of cytomegalovirus exposure and HLA in healthy donors. At the level of the study: Genotyping showed around 81% of 398 donors falling in the Caucasian-associated ancestry cluster.

PCR amplification relied on 60 Vbeta primers (plus 13 Jbeta primers). Sequenced by immunoSEQ multiplex PCR; TCRdb stores in-frame clones only, minus some. The data show 100,000 to 150,000 clones, with over 65% seen just once and 4% held by the top ten. CDR3 length: 15 amino acids. J lost 3 bases, V lost 3 bases, and 4 bases had no gene match. Germline V gene lookup returns CDR1 SGHDN and CDR2 FVKESK. The chain has TRBV14 and TRBJ2-3; TRBD1 aligns across 9 bases. The origin of this receptor is a man in his forties in good health and CMV-seropositive. Input material: PBMCs. This CDR3 is CASSHKGQGTDTQYF. In DNA, the CDR3 is TGTGCCAGCAGCCACAAAGGACAGGGGACAGATACGCAGTATTTT.